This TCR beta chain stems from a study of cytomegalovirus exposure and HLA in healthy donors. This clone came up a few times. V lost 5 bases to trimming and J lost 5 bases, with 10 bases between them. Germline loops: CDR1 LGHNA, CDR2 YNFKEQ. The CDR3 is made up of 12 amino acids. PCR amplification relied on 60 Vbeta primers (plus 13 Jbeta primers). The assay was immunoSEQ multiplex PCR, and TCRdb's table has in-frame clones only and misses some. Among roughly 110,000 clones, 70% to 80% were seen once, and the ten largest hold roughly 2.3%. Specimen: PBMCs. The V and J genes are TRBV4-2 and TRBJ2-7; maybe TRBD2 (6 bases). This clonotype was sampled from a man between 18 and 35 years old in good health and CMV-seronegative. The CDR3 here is CASSGDFDEQYF. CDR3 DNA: TGTGCCAGCAGCGGGGACTTTGACGAGCAGTACTTC.